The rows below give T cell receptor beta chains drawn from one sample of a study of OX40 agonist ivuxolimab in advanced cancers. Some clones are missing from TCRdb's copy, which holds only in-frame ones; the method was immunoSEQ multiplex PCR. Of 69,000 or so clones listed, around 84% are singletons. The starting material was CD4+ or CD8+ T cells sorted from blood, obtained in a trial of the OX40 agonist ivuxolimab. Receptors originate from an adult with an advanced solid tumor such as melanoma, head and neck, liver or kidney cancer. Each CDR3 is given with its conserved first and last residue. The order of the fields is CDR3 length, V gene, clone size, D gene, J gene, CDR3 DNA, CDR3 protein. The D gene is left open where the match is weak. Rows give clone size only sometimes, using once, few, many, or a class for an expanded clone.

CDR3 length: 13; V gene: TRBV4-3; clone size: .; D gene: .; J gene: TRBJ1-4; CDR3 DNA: TGCGCCAGCAGCCGCCCAGGGGCTGAAAAACTGTTTTTT; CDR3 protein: CASSRPGAEKLFF
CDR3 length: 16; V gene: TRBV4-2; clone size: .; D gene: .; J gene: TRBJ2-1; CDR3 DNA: TGTGCCAGCAGCCAAGAGTCCTCGCTCCTGTACAATGAGCAGTTCTTC; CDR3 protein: CASSQESSLLYNEQFF
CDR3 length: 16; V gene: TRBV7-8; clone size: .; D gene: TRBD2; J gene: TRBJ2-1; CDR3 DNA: TGTGCCAGCAGCGCGGGGACTAGCGGGGGGGCCGGTGAGCAGTTCTTC; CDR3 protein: CASSAGTSGGAGEQFF
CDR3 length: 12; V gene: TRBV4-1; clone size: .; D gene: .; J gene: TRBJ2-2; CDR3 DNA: TGCGCCAGCAGCCAAGGCACCGGGGAGCTGTTTTTT; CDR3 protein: CASSQGTGELFF
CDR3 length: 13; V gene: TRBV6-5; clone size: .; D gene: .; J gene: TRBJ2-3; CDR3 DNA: TGTGCCAGCAGCCAGGACAGCACAGATACGCAGTATTTT; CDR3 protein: CASSQDSTDTQYF
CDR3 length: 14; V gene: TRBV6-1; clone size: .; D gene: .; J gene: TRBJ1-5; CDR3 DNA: TGTGCCAGCAGCGGGGGGGGTGGCAATCAGCCCCAGCATTTT; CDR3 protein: CASSGGGGNQPQHF
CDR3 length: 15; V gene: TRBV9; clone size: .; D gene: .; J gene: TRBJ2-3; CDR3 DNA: TGTGCCAGCAGCGCCCCCTGGCTGGGGGCAGATACGCAGTATTTT; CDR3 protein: CASSAPWLGADTQYF
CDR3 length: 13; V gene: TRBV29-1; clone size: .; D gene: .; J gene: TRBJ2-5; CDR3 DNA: TGCAGCGTTGACACCGGGAGCGGGGAGACCCAGTACTTC; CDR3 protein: CSVDTGSGETQYF
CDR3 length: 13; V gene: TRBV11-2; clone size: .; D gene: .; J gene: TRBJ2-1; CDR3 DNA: TGTGCCAGCAGCTTAATCGGAGGGAATGAGCAGTTCTTC; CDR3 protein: CASSLIGGNEQFF
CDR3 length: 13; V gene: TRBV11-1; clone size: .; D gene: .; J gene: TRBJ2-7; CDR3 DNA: TGTGCCAGCAGCTTAACACCGGTCTACGAGCAGTACTTC; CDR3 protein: CASSLTPVYEQYF
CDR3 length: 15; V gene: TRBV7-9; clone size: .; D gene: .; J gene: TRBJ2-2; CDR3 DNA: TGTGCCAGCAGCTTTGAAGGGGCCCGGGGCGGGGAGCTGTTTTTT; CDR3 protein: CASSFEGARGGELFF
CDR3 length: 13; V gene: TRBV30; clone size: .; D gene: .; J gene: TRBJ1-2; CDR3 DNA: TGTGCCTGGAGTGACAGGTTCTACTATGGCTACACCTTC; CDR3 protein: CAWSDRFYYGYTF
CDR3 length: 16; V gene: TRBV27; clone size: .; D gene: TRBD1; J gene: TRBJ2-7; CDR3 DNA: TGTGCCAGCAGTTTAGATGGGACAGGGGGGTCCTACGAGCAGTACTTC; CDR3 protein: CASSLDGTGGSYEQYF
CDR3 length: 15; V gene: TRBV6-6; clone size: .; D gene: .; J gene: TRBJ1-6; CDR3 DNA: TGTGCCAGCAGGGCGACGGGGGGAAGGAATTCACCCCTCCACTTT; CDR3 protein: CASRATGGRNSPLHF
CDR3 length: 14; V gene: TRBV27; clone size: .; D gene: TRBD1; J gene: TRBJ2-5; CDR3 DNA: TGTGCCAGCAGGGACAGGGGTATCGCGGAGACCCAGTACTTC; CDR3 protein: CASRDRGIAETQYF
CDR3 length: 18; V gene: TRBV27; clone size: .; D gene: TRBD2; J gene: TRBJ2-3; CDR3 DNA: TGTGCCAGCAGTCTGGGGGCTAGCGGGAGGGGGGGGACAGATACGCAGTATTTT; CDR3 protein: CASSLGASGRGGTDTQYF
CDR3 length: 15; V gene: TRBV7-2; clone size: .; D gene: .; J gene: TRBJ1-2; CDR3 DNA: TGTGCCAGCAGCCATCCGGACAGAGGATACTATGGCTACACCTTC; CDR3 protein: CASSHPDRGYYGYTF
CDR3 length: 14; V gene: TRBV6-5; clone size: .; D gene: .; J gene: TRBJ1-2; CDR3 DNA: TGTGCCAGCAGTTACTCGTGGGGGGCTGGTGGCTACACCTTC; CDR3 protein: CASSYSWGAGGYTF
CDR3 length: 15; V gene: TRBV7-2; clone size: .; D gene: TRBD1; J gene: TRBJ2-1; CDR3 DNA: TGTGCCAGCAGCCTAGAGGGACAGTCCTACAATGAGCAGTTCTTC; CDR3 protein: CASSLEGQSYNEQFF
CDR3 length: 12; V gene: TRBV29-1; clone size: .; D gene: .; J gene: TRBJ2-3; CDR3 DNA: TGCAGCGTTGAGCCGGACAATACTTGGCAGTATTTT; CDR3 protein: CSVEPDNTWQYF
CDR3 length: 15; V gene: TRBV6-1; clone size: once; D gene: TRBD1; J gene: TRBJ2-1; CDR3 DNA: TGTGCCAGCAGTGGACACCGGGACAGTTACAATGAGCAGTTCTTC; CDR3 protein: CASSGHRDSYNEQFF
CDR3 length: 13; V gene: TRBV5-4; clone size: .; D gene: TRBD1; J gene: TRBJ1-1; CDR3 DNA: TGTGCCAGCAGGGGACAGTCGAACACTGAAGCTTTCTTT; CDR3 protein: CASRGQSNTEAFF
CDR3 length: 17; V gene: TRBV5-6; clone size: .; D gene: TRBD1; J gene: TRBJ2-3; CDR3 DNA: TGTGCCAGCAGCTTGGTTTGGGACAGATCTAGCACAGATACGCAGTATTTT; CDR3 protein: CASSLVWDRSSTDTQYF
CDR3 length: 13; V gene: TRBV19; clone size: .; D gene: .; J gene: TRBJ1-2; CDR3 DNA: TGTGCCAGTAGAAGTGGGGGTGACTATGGCTACACCTTC; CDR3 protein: CASRSGGDYGYTF
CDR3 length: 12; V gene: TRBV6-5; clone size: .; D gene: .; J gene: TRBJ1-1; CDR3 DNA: TGTGCCAGCAGTTATAGGAACACTGAAGCTTTCTTT; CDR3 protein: CASSYRNTEAFF
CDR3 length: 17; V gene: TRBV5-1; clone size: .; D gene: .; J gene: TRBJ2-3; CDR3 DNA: TGCGCCAGCAGCTTGCGTCCTTCGGCAGGGGGCACAGATACGCAGTATTTT; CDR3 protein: CASSLRPSAGGTDTQYF
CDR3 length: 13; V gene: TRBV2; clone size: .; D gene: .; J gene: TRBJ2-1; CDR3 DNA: TGTGCCAGCACCGAGACACTGAACAATGAGCAGTTCTTC; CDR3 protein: CASTETLNNEQFF
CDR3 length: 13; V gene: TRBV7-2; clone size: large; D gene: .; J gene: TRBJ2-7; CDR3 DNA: TGTGCCAGCAGCTCGGGGCCCTGGAAGGAGCAGTACTTC; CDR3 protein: CASSSGPWKEQYF
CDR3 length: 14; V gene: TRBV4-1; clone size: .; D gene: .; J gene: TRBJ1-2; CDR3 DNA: TGCGCCAGCAGCCAAGAAAGGCAGCGCTATGGCTACACCTTC; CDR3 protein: CASSQERQRYGYTF
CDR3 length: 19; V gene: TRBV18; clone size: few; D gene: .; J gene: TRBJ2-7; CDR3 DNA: TGTGCCAGCTCCGTAGGAAGGAACAGGCGGATTTCCTCTTCCTACGAGCAGTACTTC; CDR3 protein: CASSVGRNRRISSSYEQYF
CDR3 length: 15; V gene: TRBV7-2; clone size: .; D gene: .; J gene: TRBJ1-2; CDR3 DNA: TGTGCCAGCAGCTTAGAGGGAGGGGCGGGCTATGGCTACACCTTC; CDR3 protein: CASSLEGGAGYGYTF
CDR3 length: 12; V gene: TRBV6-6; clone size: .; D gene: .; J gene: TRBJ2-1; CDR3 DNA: TGTGCCAGCAGTTCGCCCCCCAATGAGCAGTTCTTC; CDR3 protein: CASSSPPNEQFF
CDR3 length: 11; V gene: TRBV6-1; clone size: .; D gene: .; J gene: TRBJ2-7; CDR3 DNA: TGTGCCAGCAGCGTCTCCTACGAGCAGTACTTC; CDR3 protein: CASSVSYEQYF
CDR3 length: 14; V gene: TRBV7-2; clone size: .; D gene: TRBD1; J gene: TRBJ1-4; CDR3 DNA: TGTGCCAGCAGCTCCGGGACAGGGTCTGAAAAACTGTTTTTT; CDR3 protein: CASSSGTGSEKLFF
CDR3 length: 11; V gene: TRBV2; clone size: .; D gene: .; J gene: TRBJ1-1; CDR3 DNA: TGTGCCAGTAGACAGAACACTGAAGCTTTCTTT; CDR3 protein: CASRQNTEAFF
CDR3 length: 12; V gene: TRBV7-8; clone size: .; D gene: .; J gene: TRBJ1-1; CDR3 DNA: TGTGCCAGCAGCTTAGCGGACAACGAGGATTTCTTT; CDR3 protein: CASSLADNEDFF
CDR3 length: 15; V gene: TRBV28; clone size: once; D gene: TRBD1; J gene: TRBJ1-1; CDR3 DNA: TGTGCCAGCAGGTCGGGGACAGGGGGAGGGACTGAAGCTTTCTTT; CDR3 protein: CASRSGTGGGTEAFF
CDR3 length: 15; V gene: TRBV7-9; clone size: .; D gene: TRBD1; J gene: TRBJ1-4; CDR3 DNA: TGTGCCAGCAGCCCCTTACAGGGGGCGCGTGAAAAACTGTTTTTT; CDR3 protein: CASSPLQGAREKLFF
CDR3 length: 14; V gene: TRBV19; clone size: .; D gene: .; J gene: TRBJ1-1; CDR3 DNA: TGTGCCAGTAGTACCTCCAGTGCTTGGGCTGAAGCTTTCTTT; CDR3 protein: CASSTSSAWAEAFF
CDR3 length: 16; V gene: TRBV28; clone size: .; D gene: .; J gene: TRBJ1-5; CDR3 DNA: TGTGCCAGCAGGCCAACCCATGGACAGTTCAGTCAGCCCCAGCATTTT; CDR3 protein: CASRPTHGQFSQPQHF
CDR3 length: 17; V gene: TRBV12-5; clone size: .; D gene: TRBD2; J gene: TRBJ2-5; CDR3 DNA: TGTGCTAGTGGTTTGGGGTTGAGCGGGGGGGCCGGAGAGACCCAGTACTTC; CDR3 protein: CASGLGLSGGAGETQYF
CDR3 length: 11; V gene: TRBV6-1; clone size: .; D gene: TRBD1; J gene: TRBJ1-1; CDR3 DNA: TGTGCCGTAGGGGGCCGAACTGAAGCTTTCTTT; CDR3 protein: CAVGGRTEAFF
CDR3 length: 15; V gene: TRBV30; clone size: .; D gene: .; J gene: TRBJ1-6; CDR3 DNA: TGTGCCTGGAGCTCCCCCGGGTTGAGGATGTCACCCCTCCACTTT; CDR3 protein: CAWSSPGLRMSPLHF
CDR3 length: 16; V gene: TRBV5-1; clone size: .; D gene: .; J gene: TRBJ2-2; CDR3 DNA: TGCGCCAGCAGCTTGTCCGTTGGGGAAAGCACCGGGGAGCTGTTTTTT; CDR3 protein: CASSLSVGESTGELFF
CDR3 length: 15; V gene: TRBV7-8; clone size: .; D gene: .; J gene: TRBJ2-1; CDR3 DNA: TGTGCCAGCAGGCCGCGGGACAGCTCCTACAATGAGCAGTTCTTC; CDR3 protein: CASRPRDSSYNEQFF
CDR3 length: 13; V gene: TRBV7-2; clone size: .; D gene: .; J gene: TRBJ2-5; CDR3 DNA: TGTGCCAGCAGCACGGCCAGGGAAGAGACCCAGTACTTC; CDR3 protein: CASSTAREETQYF